This TCR beta chain was recovered during a study of shared T cell receptors in the human thymus. Germline values: CDR1 LNHDA, CDR2 SQIVND (reference sequence). J was trimmed by 5 bases and V by 4 bases; bases with no gene match: 6. The CDR3 sequence is 14 residues long. TCRdb keeps only in-frame clones here, not all; method: immunoSEQ multiplex PCR. The sample holds approximately 730,000 clones; 75% to 90% are singletons and the top ten take around 0.0099%. A further study also used this sample, focusing on human thymus T cells. That work states: The sample donors, healthy Finnish infants, were having corrective surgery for congenital heart defects. During corrective heart surgery, resections were taken, and the thymus tissue came from them. Usage of V and J genes appeared biased in thymic and blood repertoires. Related research has reported that thymic repertoires overlap highly among unrelated individuals.

Sequenced sample: thymocytes. This sequence was found in a girl under three years old with a congenital heart defect. The chain couples TRBV19 to TRBJ1-1; 8 bases align to TRBD1. CDR3 coding DNA: TGTGCCAGTAGTAAGGGACAGGTATATACTGAAGCTTTCTTT. Its translation: CASSKGQVYTEAFF.